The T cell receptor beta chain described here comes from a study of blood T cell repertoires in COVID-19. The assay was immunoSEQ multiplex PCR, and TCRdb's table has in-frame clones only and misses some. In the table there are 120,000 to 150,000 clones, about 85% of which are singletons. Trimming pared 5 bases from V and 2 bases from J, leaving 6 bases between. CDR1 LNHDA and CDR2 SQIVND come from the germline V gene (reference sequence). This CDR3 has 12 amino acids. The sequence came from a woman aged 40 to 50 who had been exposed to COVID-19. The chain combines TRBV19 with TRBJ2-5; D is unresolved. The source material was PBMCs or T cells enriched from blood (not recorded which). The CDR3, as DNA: TGTGCCAGTAGTGGAGTACAAGAGACCCAGTACTTC. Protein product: CASSGVQETQYF.